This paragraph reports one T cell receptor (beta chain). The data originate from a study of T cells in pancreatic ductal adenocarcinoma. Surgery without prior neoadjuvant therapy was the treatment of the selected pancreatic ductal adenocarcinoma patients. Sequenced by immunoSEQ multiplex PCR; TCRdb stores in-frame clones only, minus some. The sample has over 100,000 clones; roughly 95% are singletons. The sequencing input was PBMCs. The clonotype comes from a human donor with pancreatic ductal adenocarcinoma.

CDR3 sequence: CASSPIRLDGYEQYF. The CDR3 region has the DNA TGTGCCAGCTCCCCGATAAGACTAGATGGCTACGAGCAGTACTTC. This chain connects TRBV18 to TRBJ2-7; tentative D call: TRBD2 (6 bases). V was clipped by 6 bases and J by 3 bases, with 18 bases between them. CDR3 length: 15 residues. Per the germline V gene, CDR1 is KGHSH and CDR2 is LQKENI.